This TCR beta chain was retrieved from a study of graft-versus-host responses after intestinal transplantation. Background on the study: Each patient got anti-thymocyte globulin induction, then tacrolimus and steroids for about 3 years.

Comment on this clone: Its antigen is undetermined.

Using immunoSEQ multiplex PCR, the repertoire was profiled, and TCRdb retains in-frame clones only, with some absent. The sample includes some 95,000 clones, around 90% of them seen just once. Germline V CDR1 and CDR2: SGHRS, YFSETQ. V was shortened by 4 bases and J by 0 bases, with 15 bases between the two germline ends. CDR3 length: 16 residues. Study-wide results and caveats: Detection of GvH clones occurred in recipient marrow, and some had their first appearance in ileum or blood.

The starting material was unstimulated CD8+ T cells sorted from spleen or lymph node cells, obtained before intestinal transplant. The receptor was derived from a human donor who received an intestinal transplant. This chain links TRBV5-1 with TRBJ2-3; a weak D match, TRBD1 (6 bases). The CDR3 reads CASSIAGTPSTDTQYF. The CDR3 bases are TGCGCCAGCAGCATTGCCGGGACACCCAGCACAGATACGCAGTATTTT.